This TCR beta chain was found in a study of shared clonotypes between healthy human individuals. Repertoires were generated with immunoSEQ multiplex PCR, while TCRdb's copy carries only in-frame clones and drops some. Of just over 2,000,000 clones in the sample, 90% to 95% were seen once. Germline lookup yields CDR1 MNHEY and CDR2 SMNVEV (reference sequence). The CDR3 loop spans 13 amino acids. The germline V and J ends were trimmed by 2 bases and 12 bases, with 14 bases remaining between them. This TCR derives from a man aged 18 to 29 in good health. This chain joins TRBV27 and TRBJ2-1; perhaps TRBD2 as D (5 bases). The sample taken for sequencing was naive CD4+ T cells sorted from blood. As for subset: CD45RA+ positively selected. CDR3 residues: CASSLGLPGVQFF. As DNA, the CDR3 is TGTGCCAGCAGTTTAGGATTACCCGGGGTGCAGTTCTTC.